The entry below gives a single T cell receptor beta chain sequence along with its context. The target antigen is unknown. The record originates from a study of cytomegalovirus exposure and HLA in healthy donors. Study-wide context: Earlier, almost 120 million unique TCR beta sequences were recovered from 170 million or so T cells by an analysis. General study findings and limits: Using a false discovery rate of 0.05, a later analysis showed that roughly 16,000 TCR beta sequences were associated with HLA alleles.

PCR involved 60 Vbeta and 13 Jbeta primers. Original methodology: There were tens of millions of unique TCR beta chains by a later count, and some 12 million of them were shared. The protocol was immunoSEQ multiplex PCR, while the TCRdb copy is restricted to in-frame clones and leaves out a portion. From that table come the V and J calls and clone size; the DNA was used to work out D and trimming. Of around 150,000 clones in the sample, around two thirds are singletons; the top ten hold more than 9%. The TCR was taken from a man aged 30 to 45 in good health and CMV-seropositive. The sequenced sample consisted of PBMCs.

CDR3 region: CASSPGQLQETQYF. The CDR3 DNA is TGTGCCAGCTCACCCGGACAGCTACAAGAGACCCAGTACTTC. This chain uses TRBV18 with TRBJ2-5, with D possibly being TRBD1 (6 bases). The V gene lost 3 bases and the J gene lost 2 bases, with 10 bases spanning the gap. The CDR3 consists of 14 residues. Germline CDR1 KGHSH, CDR2 LQKENI.